These 3 T cell receptor beta chains were all obtained from the same sample, sequenced in a study of read filtering for tumor transcriptome and immune sequencing. Molecular barcoded adaptors covering alpha/delta and beta/gamma chains were used on about 0.4 ug RNA. One entry per CDR3 protein results from TCRdb running MiXCR on the reads. The sample carries 120,000 or so distinct CDR3 sequences, 13% recorded once. Sequencing used a population of CD138-negative cells sorted from bone marrow. These receptors were obtained from a donor aged 40 or older with multiple myeloma.

The V gene is TRBV3-1, the J gene TRBJ1-6, with 8 bases lining up with TRBD1. Germline CDR1 LGHDT, CDR2 YNNKEL (reference sequence). The V segment lost 1 base and the J segment 8 bases; nucleotides outside the gene matches: 4. The CDR3 extends over 15 amino acids. The CDR3 bases are TGTGCCAGCAGCCAAGCGACAGGGGTGGATTCACCCCTCCACTTT. It specifies CASSQATGVDSPLHF.

The chain carries TRBV5-6 and TRBJ2-2; 7 nucleotides line up with TRBD1. Germline CDR1 reads SGHDT; CDR2 reads YYEEEE. The CDR3 sequence is 16 residues long. With V trimmed by 4 bases and J by 4 bases, 10 bases remained unmatched. The CDR3, as DNA: TGTGCCAGCAGCGACAGGACAGGTCTTGGCACCGGGGAGCTGTTTTTT. The encoded protein is CASSDRTGLGTGELFF.

This clonotype was recorded at least ten times. The rearrangement joins TRBV6-1 to TRBJ1-4, with D tentatively TRBD1 (6 bases). Trimming took 8 bases from V and 5 from J, leaving 12 bases between them. The CDR3 is 13 residues long. The germline gives CDR1 MNHNS, CDR2 SASEGT. This chain's CDR3 is CASGGRVNEKLFF. DNA for the CDR3: TGTGCCAGCGGGGGCAGGGTCAATGAAAAACTGTTTTTT.